This TCR beta chain was recorded in a study of blood T cells in healthy people across ages. Germline values: CDR1 SGHTA, CDR2 FQGNSA. This CDR3 comprises 14 residues. Trimming removed 7 bases from V and 6 bases from J; junction bases left unmatched: 10. About this clonotype: The antigen is unknown.

General study points: The recorded TCR beta diversity per million T cells decreased in a roughly linear manner with age. It was not possible, with unsorted PBMCs, to conclusively compare naive and antigen-experienced cells.

A second roughly 7 to 12 cycle PCR used barcoded and J-beta primers. TCRdb reprocessed the 5' RACE reads with MiXCR, giving one entry per CDR3 protein. The sample includes fewer than 1 million distinct CDR3 sequences, roughly 44% of them seen just once. The rearrangement joins TRBV7-2 to TRBJ2-7, with 9 bases aligning to TRBD1. The sequenced material came from blood. The clonotype originates from a man aged 55-75 years in good health. CDR3 DNA: TGTGCCAGCAAAACCCAGGGACAGGGATCCGAGCAGTACTTC. Protein sequence: CASKTQGQGSEQYF.